This passage covers 18 T cell receptor beta chains from one sample sequenced in a study of cytomegalovirus exposure and HLA in healthy donors. The PCR made use of 60 Vbeta and 13 Jbeta primers. TCRdb's table, derived via immunoSEQ multiplex PCR, lists solely in-frame clones and lacks some. In the table there are 250,000 to 300,000 clones, approximately 91% of which are singletons. The sequencing input was PBMCs. The receptor set was obtained from a girl aged 2 to 10 in good health and CMV-seronegative.

The CDR3 is CASSSGSSYNEQFF. Written as DNA, the CDR3 is TGTGCCAGCAGCAGCGGGAGCTCCTACAATGAGCAGTTCTTC. J is TRBJ2-1 and V is TRBV7-9; TRBD2 agrees at 8 bases. The CDR3 is made up of 14 amino acids. Germline V gene data show CDR1 as SEHNR and CDR2 as FQNEAQ (reference sequence). The V segment lost 5 bases and the J segment 0 bases; nucleotides outside the gene matches: 0. Full variable domain (missing parts from reference TRBV7-9 and TRBJ2-1): DTGVSQNPRHKITKRGQNVTFRCDPISEHNRLYWYRQTLGQGPEFLTYFQNEAQLEKSRLLSDRFSAERPKGSFSTLEIQRTEQGDSAMYLCASSSGSSYNEQFFGPGTRLTVL.

The genes are TRBV2 and TRBJ1-6; a weak D match, TRBD1 (6 bases). CDR1 is SNHLY, CDR2 FYNNEI, per germline. The CDR3 length is 14 residues. V lost 5 bases to trimming and J lost 5 bases, with 10 bases between them. CDR3 DNA sequence: TGTGCCAGCAGTCGAGAGGGGGATAATTCACCCCTCCACTTT. Translated, it gives CASSREGDNSPLHF.

CDR3 DNA sequence: TGTGCCAGCGCGGGATATGGAATGAATGGGGCAGATACGCAGTATTTT. Protein: CASAGYGMNGADTQYF. The rearrangement uses TRBV2 and TRBJ2-3, with a possible D match to TRBD2 (6 bases). V lost 8 bases, J lost 4 bases, and 22 bases lay in between. CDR1 and CDR2 from the germline V gene are SNHLY and FYNNEI. The CDR3 runs to 16 residues.

The genes are TRBV11-2 and TRBJ1-6; TRBD1 is a possible D gene (6 bases). There are 14 residues in the CDR3. Trimming took 5 bases from V and 10 from J, leaving 15 bases between them. CDR1 and CDR2 from the germline V gene are SGHAT and FQNNGV. The CDR3 loop reads CASSPGQPESPLHF. The CDR3 region has the DNA TGTGCCAGCAGCCCCGGACAGCCCGAGTCACCCCTCCACTTT.

The J gene is TRBJ1-2, the V gene TRBV19, with 8 bases aligning to TRBD1. The germline CDR1 and CDR2 sequences are LNHDA and SQIVND (reference sequence). The CDR3 runs 17 residues. J gave up 2 bases and V 9 bases, and 17 bases lay outside the gene matches. CDR3 in amino acids: CASSSPWAGGANYGYTF. The CDR3 DNA sequence: TGTGCCAGCTCCTCGCCCTGGGCAGGGGGCGCGAACTATGGCTACACCTTC.

The V gene is TRBV7-9, the J gene TRBJ2-1; TRBD2 agrees at 14 bases. Germline V gene lookup returns CDR1 SEHNR and CDR2 FQNEAQ (reference sequence). Germline trimming cut 5 bases from V and 7 bases from J; bases unmatched to any gene: 10. CDR3 length: 17 amino acids. CDR3 DNA: TGTGCCAGCAGCCCAGGGACTAGCGGGAGTGTGGGGAATGAGCAGTTCTTC. It translates to CASSPGTSGSVGNEQFF.

This clone was picked up one time. The chain combines TRBV27 with TRBJ1-1, with TRBD1 identical over 11 bases. The CDR3 is 21 residues long. V was clipped by 11 bases and J by 5 bases; unmatched bases: 31. CDR1 is MNHEY, CDR2 SMNVEV, per germline (reference sequence). The CDR3 reads CADNLTDRGLWWGGMFTEAFF. The CDR3 coding sequence is TGTGCCGACAATTTAACGGACAGGGGGCTTTGGTGGGGTGGTATGTTTACTGAAGCTTTCTTT.

This chain joins TRBV6-1 and TRBJ1-4; TRBD1 is a possible D gene (5 bases). With 6 bases removed from V and 7 bases from J, the gap between germline ends came to 6 bases. From germline, CDR1 is MNHNS and CDR2 SASEGT. The CDR3 extends over 11 amino acids. DNA of the CDR3: TGTGCCAGCAGGCAGGGTGAAAAACTGTTTTTT. It yields the protein CASRQGEKLFF.

This clone was seen a handful of times. This chain joins TRBV6-1 and TRBJ1-2; TRBD1 aligns across 7 bases. Germline CDR1 is MNHNS and CDR2 is SASEGT. CDR3 length: 14 amino acids. Unmatched junction bases numbered 10, after V lost 5 bases and J lost 7 bases. For the CDR3, the DNA is TGTGCCAGCAGTATAGAGCCAGGGGGAGGTGGCTACACCTTC. Protein sequence: CASSIEPGGGGYTF.

The chain joins TRBV6-1 to TRBJ2-3; possible D gene TRBD2, 5 bases. Trimming removed 2 bases from V and 2 bases from J, with 14 bases in between. The CDR3 length is 16 residues. In germline, CDR1 is MNHNS, CDR2 SASEGT. In nucleotides, the CDR3 is TGTGCCAGCAGTGAAAACGTAGCGAAAGACACAGATACGCAGTATTTT. Translated: CASSENVAKDTDTQYF.

This sequence joins TRBV10-3 and TRBJ2-3, with 8 bases lining up with TRBD2. CDR1 and CDR2 from the germline V gene are ENHRY and SYGVKD. The J segment lost 2 bases and the V segment lost 5 bases, leaving 9 bases of the junction unmatched. This CDR3 spans 16 amino acids. The CDR3: CAISPLSGAHTDTQYF. The CDR3 DNA reads TGTGCCATCAGTCCCCTTAGCGGGGCCCACACAGATACGCAGTATTTT.

The CDR3 reads CASSLNRGNVGDNQPQHF. CDR3 nucleotide sequence: TGTGCCAGCAGCTTGAACAGGGGAAATGTGGGCGACAATCAGCCCCAGCATTTT. This chain connects TRBV5-8 to TRBJ1-5, with 7 bases aligning to TRBD1. The CDR3 spans 18 residues. V gave up 1 base and J gave up 3 bases; unmatched junction bases: 13. Germline CDR1 is SGHTS and CDR2 is YDEGEE.

The chain joins TRBV6-6 to TRBJ1-2; a weak D match, TRBD1 (5 bases). The CDR3 spans 12 residues. Trimming left V 4 bases short and J 6 bases short, with 9 bases between. Germline CDR1 reads MNHNY; CDR2 reads SVGAGI (reference sequence). CDR3 residues: CASSSDSHGYTF. The CDR3, as DNA: TGTGCCAGCAGTTCTGACAGCCATGGCTACACCTTC.

The CDR3 region has the DNA TGCGCCAGCAGTGAGTTTAGCGGGGACTCTTCATACAATGAGCAGTTCTTC. It is translated as CASSEFSGDSSYNEQFF. This chain uses TRBV10-1 with TRBJ2-1; 8 positions match TRBD2. Trimming at V came to 1 base and at J to 4 bases, leaving 9 bases not matched to a gene. The CDR3 length is 17 residues. Germline CDR1 is WNHNN and CDR2 is SYGVQD (reference sequence).

The chain recombines TRBV7-9 with TRBJ1-1; weak D call: TRBD1 (5 bases). V gave up 6 bases and J gave up 0 bases, with 11 bases separating them. The germline gives CDR1 SEHNR, CDR2 FQNEAQ (reference sequence). This CDR3 is 14 amino acids long. CDR3 in amino acids: CASRTGTMNTEAFF. The CDR3 DNA follows: TGTGCCAGCAGAACAGGAACGATGAACACTGAAGCTTTCTTT.

This chain joins TRBV7-2 and TRBJ2-7, with TRBD2 matching 10 bases. V lost 6 bases, J lost 2 bases, and 7 bases stayed unmatched. The CDR3 has 15 residues. Germline assignment: CDR1 SGHTA and CDR2 FQGNSA. In DNA form, the CDR3 reads TGTGCCAGCAGGAAAACTAGCGGGGACACCTACGAGCAGTACTTC. Amino acid sequence: CASRKTSGDTYEQYF.

The J gene is TRBJ1-1, the V gene TRBV6-5; perhaps TRBD1 as D (6 bases). CDR1 MNHEY and CDR2 SVGAGI come from the germline V gene. CDR3 length: 14 residues. The V gene lost 11 bases and the J gene lost 1 base, with 17 bases spanning the gap. The CDR3 spells CASSAGEGNTEAFF. CDR3 bases: TGTGCCTCCTCGGCAGGGGAGGGGAACACTGAAGCTTTCTTT.

The rearrangement uses TRBV6-5 and TRBJ1-4; 7 bases match TRBD1. V shed 5 bases, J shed 2 bases, and the junction held 5 bases outside the gene matches. The CDR3 runs 15 residues. Germline loops: CDR1 MNHEY, CDR2 SVGAGI. CDR3 residues: CASSKGQATNEKLFF. As DNA, the CDR3 is TGTGCCAGCAGTAAAGGACAGGCCACTAATGAAAAACTGTTTTTT.